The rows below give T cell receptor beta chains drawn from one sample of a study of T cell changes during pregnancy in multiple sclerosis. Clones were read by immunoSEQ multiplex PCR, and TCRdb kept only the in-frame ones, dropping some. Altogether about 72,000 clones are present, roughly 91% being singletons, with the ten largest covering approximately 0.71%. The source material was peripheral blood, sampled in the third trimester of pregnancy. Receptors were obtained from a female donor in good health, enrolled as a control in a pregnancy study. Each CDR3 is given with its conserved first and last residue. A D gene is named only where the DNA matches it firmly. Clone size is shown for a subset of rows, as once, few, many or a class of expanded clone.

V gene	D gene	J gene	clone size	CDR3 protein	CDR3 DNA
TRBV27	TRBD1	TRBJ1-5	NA	CASSLSGQGKFNNQPQHF	TGTGCCAGCAGTTTATCGGGACAGGGAAAATTTAACAATCAGCCCCAGCATTTT
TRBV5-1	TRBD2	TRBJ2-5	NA	CASSLSPSGTETQYF	TGCGCCAGCAGCTTGTCACCGAGCGGGACGGAGACCCAGTACTTC
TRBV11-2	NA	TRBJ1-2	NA	CASSPLGGLSGYTF	TGTGCCAGCAGCCCGCTTGGGGGGTTGTCCGGCTACACCTTC
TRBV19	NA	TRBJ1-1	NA	CASSRMGSANTEAFF	TGTGCCAGTAGTCGCATGGGCTCCGCGAACACTGAAGCTTTCTTT
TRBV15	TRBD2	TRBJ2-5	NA	CATSSGRSAAQYF	TGTGCCACCAGCAGCGGGAGGTCCGCGGCCCAGTACTTC
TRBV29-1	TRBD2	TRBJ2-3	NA	CSVDSGRTTDTQYF	TGCAGCGTTGATAGCGGGAGGACCACAGATACGCAGTATTTT
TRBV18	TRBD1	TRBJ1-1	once	CASSPGTGLNTEAFF	TGTGCCAGCTCACCCGGGACAGGGTTGAACACTGAAGCTTTCTTT
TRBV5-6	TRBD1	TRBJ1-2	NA	CASSLTGVNYGYTF	TGTGCCAGCAGCTTGACAGGGGTTAACTATGGCTACACCTTC
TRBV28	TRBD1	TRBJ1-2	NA	CASSSGQGAYYGYTF	TGTGCCAGCAGTAGCGGGCAGGGGGCCTACTATGGCTACACCTTC
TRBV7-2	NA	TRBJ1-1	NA	CASSSSRGGRWAEAFF	TGTGCCAGCAGCTCCTCGCGGGGGGGTCGTTGGGCTGAAGCTTTCTTT
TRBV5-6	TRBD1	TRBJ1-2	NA	CASSLYRGVGYTF	TGTGCCAGCAGCTTGTACAGGGGAGTAGGCTACACCTTC
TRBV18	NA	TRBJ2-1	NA	CASSPPWPINNEQFF	TGTGCCAGCTCACCACCATGGCCGATAAACAATGAGCAGTTCTTC
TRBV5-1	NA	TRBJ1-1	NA	CASSPVGAQNTEAFF	TGCGCCAGCAGCCCTGTAGGGGCTCAGAACACTGAAGCTTTCTTT
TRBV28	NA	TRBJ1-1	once	CASSLYGRNTEAFF	TGTGCCAGCAGTTTATATGGCCGGAACACTGAAGCTTTCTTT
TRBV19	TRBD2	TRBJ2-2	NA	CASSSKTSGGAGELFF	TGTGCCAGTAGTTCCAAAACTAGCGGGGGGGCCGGGGAGCTGTTTTTT
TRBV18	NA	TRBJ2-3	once	CASSPSSDTQYF	TGTGCCAGCTCACCATCGTCAGATACGCAGTATTTT
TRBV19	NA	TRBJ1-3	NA	CASSISAAGNTIYF	TGTGCCAGTAGTATAAGCGCCGCTGGAAACACCATATATTTT
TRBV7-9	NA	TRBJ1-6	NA	CASSLGGSSYNSPLHF	TGTGCCAGCAGCTTAGGTGGGAGCTCCTATAATTCACCCCTCCACTTT
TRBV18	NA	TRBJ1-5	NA	CASSPTWRVSNQPQHF	TGTGCCAGCTCACCAACCTGGCGGGTTAGCAATCAGCCCCAGCATTTT
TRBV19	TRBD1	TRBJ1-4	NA	CASMDRDEKLFF	TGTGCCAGTATGGACAGGGACGAAAAACTGTTTTTT
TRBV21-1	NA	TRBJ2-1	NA	CASSKPGMFSGRSQEQFF	TGTGCCAGCAGCAAGCCGGGGATGTTTAGCGGGAGGTCACAAGAGCAGTTCTTC
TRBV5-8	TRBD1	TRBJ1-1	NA	CASSRNRGTPAEAFF	TGTGCCAGCAGTAGGAACAGGGGGACACCCGCCGAAGCTTTCTTT
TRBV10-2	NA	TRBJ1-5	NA	CASSESFGRGTNQPQHF	TGCGCCAGCAGTGAGTCTTTTGGCAGGGGTACTAACCAGCCCCAGCATTTT
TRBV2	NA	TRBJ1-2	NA	CASSGGRPNYGYTF	TGTGCCAGCAGCGGGGGACGGCCTAACTATGGCTACACCTTC
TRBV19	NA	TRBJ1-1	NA	CASSIGRGRGGTEAFF	TGTGCCAGTAGTATTGGGAGGGGCAGGGGTGGAACTGAAGCTTTCTTT
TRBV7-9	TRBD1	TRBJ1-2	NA	CASSPRQGIDYGYTF	TGTGCCAGCAGCCCCCGACAGGGTATCGACTATGGCTACACCTTC
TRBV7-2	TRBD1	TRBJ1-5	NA	CASSLGRTGLQPQHF	TGTGCCAGCAGCTTAGGGCGGACAGGGCTTCAGCCCCAGCATTTT
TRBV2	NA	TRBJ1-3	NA	CASKQTGIHSGNTIYF	TGTGCCAGCAAACAAACAGGGATTCACTCTGGAAACACCATATATTTT
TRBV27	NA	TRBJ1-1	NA	CASQTGGWLITEAFF	TGTGCCAGCCAGACGGGGGGCTGGTTGATCACTGAAGCTTTCTTT
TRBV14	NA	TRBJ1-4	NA	CASSRILPRGNEKLFF	TGTGCCAGCAGCCGTATATTGCCGAGGGGGAATGAAAAACTGTTTTTT
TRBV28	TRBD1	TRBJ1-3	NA	CASSADRGRNTIYF	TGTGCCAGCAGTGCCGACAGGGGGCGAAACACCATATATTTT
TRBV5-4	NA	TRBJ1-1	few	CASSPVRGNTEAFF	TGTGCCAGCAGCCCCGTGAGAGGCAACACTGAAGCTTTCTTT
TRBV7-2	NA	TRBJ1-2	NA	CASSPQGGSYGYTF	TGTGCCAGCAGCCCCCAGGGAGGGAGCTATGGCTACACCTTC
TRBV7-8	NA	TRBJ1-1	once	CASSLRLRDTEAFF	TGTGCCAGCAGCTTAAGGTTGAGGGACACTGAAGCTTTCTTT
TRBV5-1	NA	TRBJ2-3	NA	CASSFTWRDTQYF	TGCGCCAGCAGTTTCACTTGGCGGGATACGCAGTATTTT
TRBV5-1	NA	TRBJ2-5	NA	CASSLERRETQYF	TGCGCCAGCAGCCTCGAGCGACGAGAGACCCAGTACTTC
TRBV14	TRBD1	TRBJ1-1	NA	CASSWFGQGREAFF	TGTGCCAGCAGCTGGTTTGGACAGGGGCGTGAAGCTTTCTTT
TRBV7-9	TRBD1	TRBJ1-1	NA	CASSLTGQGAEAFF	TGTGCCAGCAGCTTAACGGGACAGGGAGCTGAAGCTTTCTTT
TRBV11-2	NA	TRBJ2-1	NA	CASSFFDSLYNEQFF	TGTGCCAGCAGCTTCTTTGACAGCTTATACAATGAGCAGTTCTTC
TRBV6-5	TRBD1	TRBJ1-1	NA	CASSWLDRSAEAFF	TGTGCCAGCAGTTGGTTGGACAGGAGCGCTGAAGCTTTCTTT
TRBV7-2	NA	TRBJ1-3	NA	CASSLAGGGSGNTIYF	TGTGCCAGCAGCTTAGCGGGGGGCGGGAGTGGAAACACCATATATTTT
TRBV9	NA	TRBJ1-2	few	CASSVADYGYTF	TGTGCCAGCAGCGTAGCTGACTATGGCTACACCTTC
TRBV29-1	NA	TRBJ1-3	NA	CSVTRPAGESTIYF	TGCAGCGTCACCCGGCCGGCAGGGGAAAGCACCATATATTTT
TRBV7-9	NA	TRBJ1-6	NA	CASSLAAAVYNSPLHF	TGTGCCAGCAGCTTAGCGGCGGCGGTCTATAATTCACCCCTCCACTTT
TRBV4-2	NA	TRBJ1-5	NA	CASSPAAGGDQPQHF	TGTGCCAGCAGCCCAGCGGCGGGGGGCGATCAGCCCCAGCATTTT
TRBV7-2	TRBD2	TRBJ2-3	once	CASSFWTSRDTQYF	TGTGCCAGCAGCTTTTGGACTAGCAGAGATACGCAGTATTTT
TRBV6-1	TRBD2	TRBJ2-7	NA	CASTERGLSYEQYF	TGTGCCAGCACCGAGCGGGGTCTCTCCTACGAGCAGTACTTC
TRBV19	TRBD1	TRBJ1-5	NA	CASSKPGQFQPQHF	TGTGCCAGTAGCAAACCGGGACAGTTCCAGCCCCAGCATTTT
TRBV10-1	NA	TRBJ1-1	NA	CASISAGVKDTEAFF	TGCGCCAGCATCTCCGCAGGGGTTAAGGACACTGAAGCTTTCTTT
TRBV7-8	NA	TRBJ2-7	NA	CASSPLGLGLGQYF	TGTGCCAGCAGTCCCCTGGGACTGGGCCTCGGGCAGTACTTC
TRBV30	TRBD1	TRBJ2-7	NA	CALDRGGGEQYF	TGTGCCTTGGACAGGGGAGGGGGGGAGCAGTACTTC
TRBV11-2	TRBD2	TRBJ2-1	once	CASSAVLAGVGNEQFF	TGTGCCAGCAGCGCCGTACTAGCGGGAGTCGGCAATGAGCAGTTCTTC
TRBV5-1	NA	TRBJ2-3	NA	CASSPTRFSDTQYF	TGCGCCAGCAGCCCTACCCGGTTTTCGGATACGCAGTATTTT
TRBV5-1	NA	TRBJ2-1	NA	CASSYTGIRSEQFF	TGCGCCAGCAGCTATACAGGGATTCGGAGTGAGCAGTTCTTC
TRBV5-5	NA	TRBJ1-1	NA	CASSLTGFTEAFF	TGTGCCAGCAGCTTGACAGGCTTCACTGAAGCTTTCTTT
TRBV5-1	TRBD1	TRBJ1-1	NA	CASSDRASNTEAFF	TGCGCCAGCAGCGACAGGGCTTCGAACACTGAAGCTTTCTTT
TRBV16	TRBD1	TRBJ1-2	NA	CASSAQGSDGYTF	TGTGCCAGCAGCGCACAGGGGAGCGATGGCTACACCTTC
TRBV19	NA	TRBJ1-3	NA	CASSIGGNTIYF	TGTGCCAGTAGTATAGGAGGGAACACCATATATTTT
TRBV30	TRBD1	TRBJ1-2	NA	CAWMDPRDRGLNGYTF	TGTGCCTGGATGGACCCCCGGGACAGGGGTTTGAATGGCTACACCTTC
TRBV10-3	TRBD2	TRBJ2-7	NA	CAISKTSGGTYEQYF	TGTGCCATCAGTAAGACTAGCGGGGGGACCTACGAGCAGTACTTC